This TCR beta chain was captured in a study of blood T cell repertoires in COVID-19 (dated by TCRdb to the early 2020s). Concerning the study at large: Samples from collaborators originated in the United States, Italy and Spain and spanned both the acute and convalescent phases of COVID-19. The material from the prospective study consisted of cDNA or gDNA derived from T cells, B-cell-depleted T cells, or PBMCs. Subjects who had been exposed to COVID-19, were actively infected with it, or had recovered from it provided the deeply sampled blood TCRbeta repertoires that made up the dataset. The repertoires were released in a freely available public database intended as a resource for research on the immune response to SARS-CoV-2. The samples were drawn from the first 160 participants of the ongoing ImmuneRACE study and from 950 to 1,500 subjects provided by 6 global collaborators. Sample metadata almost always included a de-identified subject ID, COVID-19 status, age in years and sex. Where available, HLA class I and class II types were taken from metadata supplied by the sample provider and were not determined by assay-based typing. The paper as a whole reports these results and caveats: Clinical and demographic metadata were provided uncurated, with the amount varying by source and participant.

V loses 0 bases, J loses 1 base, and the germline ends lie 6 bases apart. The germline V gene provides CDR1 LGHNA and CDR2 YNFKEQ. The CDR3 sequence holds 14 residues, the cysteine and phenylalanine included. Only the CDR3 region is kept as DNA, spanning 42 bases read in frame from base 1. TCRbeta CDR3 regions were amplified from genomic DNA by means of the immunoSEQ Assay, a bias-controlled multiplex PCR. Concerning the study's data processing: The number of nucleated cells in each sample was estimated from the amplification of reference gene primers within the assay. Sequence reads were collapsed and filtered to measure the absolute abundance of every unique TCRbeta CDR3 rearrangement. For each sample, productive Simpson clonality was calculated as the square root of Simpson's diversity index over productive rearrangements. In its TCRdb copy, this immuneACCESS table keeps in-frame sequences only and misses some clones. Where compared with another copy, unresolved V genes explain less than half of these, and the others have no known cause. The V and J calls and clone size come from that table; D and trimming were worked out from the DNA. The sample table lists over 250,000 clones, around 87% of them with a count of one. Approximately 5% of the sample is held by the ten biggest clonotypes.

Participants in the prospective study were aged roughly 18 to 89 years, lived in more than 20 United States geographic areas, and enrolled through a virtual design. Cohort assignment in the prospective study relied on participant-reported clinical history from a screening survey and a study questionnaire. For ImmuneRACE Cohort 3, a participant was defined as recovered based on two consecutive negative NP/OP PCR tests, clearance by a healthcare professional, or resolution of symptoms. Mobile phlebotomists in the prospective study collected whole blood, serum and a nasopharyngeal or oropharyngeal swab from every participant. Over an approximately 2-month period, participants in the prospective study had the option of providing additional blood draws and questionnaires. Before DNA extraction, prospective study blood samples were shipped either frozen or at room temperature. Regarding this clone: The clone's antigen remains unknown. No quality values exist for individual bases; no much larger clone is one base distant.

The sample consisted of PBMCs or T cells enriched from blood (not recorded which). The receptor was isolated from a woman aged 25 to 39 who had recovered from COVID-19. The chain links TRBV4-2 with TRBJ1-1; TRBD1 could be the D gene, as 5 bases match. Here is the DNA: TGTGCCAGCAGCCAAGAGGGGCGGAACACTGAAGCTTTCTTT. It translates as CASSQEGRNTEAFF.